This T cell receptor (beta chain) was observed in a study of T cell responses to AZD1222 COVID-19 vaccine. Study as a whole: Doses given second, at about 4 or about 12 weeks, were pooled.

Study results and limitations: Recipients of two AZD1222 doses showed rising Spike-specific TCR breadth and depth. Just 6 or 7 people given AZD1222 tested seropositive at baseline. Spike regions recognized by vaccine-associated CD4 TCRs spanned the protein, led by 160-218 and 743-854.

Germline loops: CDR1 MNHEY, CDR2 SVGAGI. The CDR3 spans 13 residues. V was cut by 7 bases and J by 0 bases, with 9 bases left in between. Concerning this clone: The target antigen is unknown.

TCRdb's copy holds only in-frame clones and misses some; the assay was immunoSEQ multiplex PCR. The data show under 200,000 clones, 93% seen once. The rearrangement links TRBV6-5 to TRBJ1-2; no clear D gene. The input for sequencing was peripheral blood, taken on day 0 of AZD1222 vaccination. The sequence was obtained from an adult in good health. The CDR3 DNA sequence: TGTGCCAGCAAATACGGGTCTAACTATGGCTACACCTTC. Translating it yields CASKYGSNYGYTF.